This T cell receptor beta chain stems from a study of CD8 T cells in Susac syndrome. Through negative isolation, CD4+ and CD8+ T cells were obtained, while TEMRA cells were enriched using FACS. Germline V CDR1 and CDR2: MNHEY, SMNVEV (reference sequence). The CDR3 extends over 17 amino acids. Germline trimming cut 4 bases from V and 1 base from J; bases unmatched to any gene: 12. When the RNA was reverse transcribed, random hexamers were used with an input of about 0.5 to 1 ug. Coverage of TCR beta CDR3 amplification by immunoSEQ multiplex PCR extended to 54 Vbeta and 13 Jbeta. TCRdb passed the immunoSEQ multiplex PCR reads through MiXCR, listing each CDR3 protein once. Of about 300,000 distinct CDR3 sequences listed, approximately 89% are singletons.

Source material: CD8+ T cells from PBMCs. The sequence was obtained from a human donor with multiple sclerosis. This chain connects TRBV27 to TRBJ1-2, with 7 bases matching TRBD1. This CDR3 reads CASSSRQGPLHNYGYTF. The CDR3 DNA is TGTGCCAGCAGTTCACGACAGGGACCTCTCCATAACTATGGCTACACCTTC.